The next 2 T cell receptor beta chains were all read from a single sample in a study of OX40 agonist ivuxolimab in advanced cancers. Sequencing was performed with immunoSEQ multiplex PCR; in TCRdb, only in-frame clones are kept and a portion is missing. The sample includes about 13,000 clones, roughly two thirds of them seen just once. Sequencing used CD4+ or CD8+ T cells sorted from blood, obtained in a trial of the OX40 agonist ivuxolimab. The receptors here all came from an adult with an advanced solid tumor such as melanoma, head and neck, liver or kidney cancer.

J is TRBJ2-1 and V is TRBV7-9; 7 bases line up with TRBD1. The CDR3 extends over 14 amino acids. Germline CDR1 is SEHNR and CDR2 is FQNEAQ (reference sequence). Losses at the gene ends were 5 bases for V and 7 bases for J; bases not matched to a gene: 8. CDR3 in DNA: TGTGCCAGCAGCCACGACAGGGAGAGGAATGAGCAGTTCTTC. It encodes CASSHDRERNEQFF.

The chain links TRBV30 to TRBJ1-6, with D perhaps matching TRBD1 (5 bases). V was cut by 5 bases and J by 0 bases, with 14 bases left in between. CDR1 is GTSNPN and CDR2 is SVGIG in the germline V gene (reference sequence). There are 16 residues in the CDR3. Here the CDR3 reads CAWSDRGSSYNSPLHF. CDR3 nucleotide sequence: TGTGCCTGGTCAGACAGAGGGAGCTCCTATAATTCACCCCTCCACTTT.